These 18 T cell receptor beta chains were sequenced from one sample in a study of molecular identifiers for immune sequencing clone quantification. TCRdb ran MiXCR on the PCR reads and lists one entry per CDR3 protein. Of more than 550,000 distinct CDR3 sequences listed, roughly 25% are singletons. Specimen: naive CD8+ T cells from blood, with Jurkat cell RNA spiked in. Subset noted: FACS-sorted CD8+CD4-CCR7+CD45RA+ naive T cells. These receptors came from a human donor in good health. Some libraries in this study had Jurkat cell RNA spiked in.

The sample holds a few counts of this clonotype. V usage is TRBV2 and J usage is TRBJ2-1; D gene unclear. Germline-derived CDR1 and CDR2 are SNHLY and FYNNEI. The CDR3 has 11 residues. The ends were cut back, 4 bases at V and 9 bases at J, with 7 bases in the middle. DNA of the CDR3: TGTGCCAGCAGTGGTGAGTCTGAGCAGTTCTTC. Translating gives CASSGESEQFF. Full variable domain (outside the CDR3, taken from reference TRBV2 and TRBJ2-1): EPEVTQTPSHQVTQMGQEVILRCVPISNHLYFYWYRQILGQKVEFLVSFYNNEISEKSEIFDDQFSVERPDGSNFTLKIRSTKLEDSAMYFCASSGESEQFFGPGTRLTVL.

Note on this clonotype: The germline gene is not matched at one end of the junction; a read error may be the cause. The chain has TRBV4-3 and TRBJ2-5; 7 bases match TRBD1. Germline CDR1 reads LGHNA; CDR2 reads YSLEER. CDR3 size: 17 residues. The CDR3 loop reads CASSQGPGGSGQETQNF. CDR3 bases: TGCGCCAGCAGCCAAGGACCAGGGGGTTCCGGCCAAGAGACCCAGAACTTC.

In its sample, this clonotype was seen many times. J is TRBJ1-5 and V is TRBV7-9, with unresolved D. V shed 5 bases and J shed 7 bases, with 15 bases lying between them. Germline values: CDR1 SEHNR, CDR2 FQNEAQ (reference sequence). The CDR3 length is 14 residues. Here the CDR3 reads CASSPTGGGQPQHF. CDR3 bases: TGTGCCAGCAGCCCGACTGGTGGCGGGCAGCCCCAGCATTTT. Full variable domain (outside the CDR3, taken from reference TRBV7-9 and TRBJ1-5): DTGVSQNPRHKITKRGQNVTFRCDPISEHNRLYWYRQTLGQGPEFLTYFQNEAQLEKSRLLSDRFSAERPKGSFSTLEIQRTEQGDSAMYLCASSPTGGGQPQHFGDGTRLSIL.

The J gene is TRBJ2-1, the V gene TRBV7-3, with D possibly being TRBD2 (6 bases). V was trimmed by 5 bases and J by 5 bases, leaving 19 bases between them. The germline CDR1 and CDR2 sequences are SGHTA and FQGTGA. CDR3 size: 16 residues. The CDR3 region is CASSPEWGEVHNEQFF. CDR3 nucleotides: TGTGCCAGCAGCCCGGAGTGGGGGGAGGTACACAATGAGCAGTTCTTC.

The CDR3 DNA reads as TGTGCCAGCAGCGGGACAGGGGCGTTTGAGCAGTTCTTC. It codes for CASSGTGAFEQFF. The rearrangement joins TRBV13 to TRBJ2-1; 10 bases are shared with TRBD1. Germline values: CDR1 PRHDT, CDR2 FYEKMQ (reference sequence). The V and J ends lost 5 bases and 9 bases, in that order; junction bases with no gene match: 4. This CDR3 has 13 amino acids.

Concerning this clonotype itself: A much larger clone differs by one base, so this may be a read error. The chain uses TRBV12-3 or TRBV12-4 and TRBJ2-3; D is perhaps TRBD1 (5 bases). The CDR3 sequence is 15 residues long. The CDR3, as DNA: TGTGCCGGCAGTCCGACAGCACAAGACACAGATACGCAGTATTTT. Protein: CAGSPTAQDTDTQYF.

This clonotype was picked up one time. The V and J genes are TRBV9 and TRBJ2-7; a weak D match, TRBD2 (6 bases). Germline loops: CDR1 SGDLS, CDR2 YYNGEE. CDR3 length equals 14 residues. V dropped 3 bases and J dropped 1 base, with 11 bases sitting between them. CDR3 bases: TGTGCCAGCAGCGCAGACGGACTATCCTACGAGCAGTACTTC. Translating gives CASSADGLSYEQYF.

About this clonotype: The conserved phenylalanine or tryptophan normally closing the CDR3 is absent here, so this likely arose from a read error. This chain links TRBV3-1 with TRBJ2-7; 14 bases match TRBD2. Germline V lookup: CDR1 LGHDT, CDR2 YNNKEL (reference sequence). This CDR3 is built from 17 residues. J was trimmed by 0 bases and V by 5 bases; bases with no gene match: 6. This chain's CDR3 is CASSGTSGGPSSYEQYS. The CDR3 nucleotides read TGTGCCAGCAGCGGGACTAGCGGGGGCCCGAGCTCCTACGAGCAGTACTCC.

This clonotype has a handful of counts. The rearrangement uses TRBV7-2 and TRBJ2-2; D gene uncertain. The CDR3 loop spans 15 amino acids. V was pared by 1 base and J by 0 bases, with 6 bases between. The germline V gene has CDR1 SGHTA and CDR2 FQGNSA. This CDR3 reads CASSLGHTNTGELFF. CDR3 nucleotides: TGTGCCAGCAGCTTAGGTCACACGAACACCGGGGAGCTGTTTTTT.

This clonotype occurred a few times. The chain is built from TRBV7-9 and TRBJ1-4, with D tentatively TRBD1 (5 bases). Trimming took off 3 bases at V and 3 bases at J, with 8 bases between the two ends. Germline V lookup: CDR1 SEHNR, CDR2 FQNEAQ (reference sequence). The CDR3 is 14 residues long. The CDR3 region is CASSFTGANEKLFF. The CDR3 DNA sequence: TGTGCCAGCAGCTTTACAGGTGCTAATGAAAAACTGTTTTTT.

The chain is built from TRBV2 and TRBJ2-7, with TRBD2 as a possible D gene (5 bases). The CDR3 extends over 15 amino acids. V lost 8 bases and J lost 4, with 21 bases in between. Germline CDR1 and CDR2: SNHLY and FYNNEI. The CDR3, as DNA: TGTGCCAGCCTTAGGTCCCGGGCGGGCCCTTACGAGCAGTACTTC. It translates to CASLRSRAGPYEQYF.

The chain is built from TRBV7-9 and TRBJ2-7, with 9 bases matching TRBD2. CDR3 length: 15 amino acids. V lost 11 bases and J lost 6; bases outside the gene matches: 17. Germline CDR1 is SEHNR and CDR2 is FQNEAQ (reference sequence). The CDR3 loop is CACCFGGREGGEQYF. CDR3 DNA: TGTGCCTGCTGCTTCGGGGGGCGGGAGGGTGGCGAGCAGTACTTC.

This clonotype was counted ten times or more. CDR3 nucleotides: TGTGCCAGCAGCGTCGGCAGGGAGGATCAGCCCCAGCATTTT. Protein: CASSVGREDQPQHF. The chain uses TRBV9 and TRBJ1-5; a possible D gene is TRBD1 (5 bases). Between the trimmed V and J ends, which lost 2 bases and 5 bases, there was a span of 11 bases. The CDR3 has 14 amino acids. The V gene's germline CDR1 is SGDLS and CDR2 YYNGEE. Drawing the rest from reference TRBV9 and TRBJ1-5, the complete variable domain is DSGVTQTPKHLITATGQRVTLRCSPRSGDLSVYWYQQSLDQGLQFLIQYYNGEERAKGNILERFSAQQFPDLHSELNLSSLELGDSALYFCASSVGREDQPQHFGDGTRLSIL.

This clonotype was counted only a few times. V is TRBV19 and J is TRBJ2-2; D is ambiguous. Germline V CDR1 and CDR2: LNHDA, SQIVND (reference sequence). V was trimmed by 1 base and J by 3 bases, leaving 9 bases between them. The length of the CDR3 is 15 residues. CDR3 DNA: TGTGCCAGTAGTATAGCGATTCATGACACCGGGGAGCTGTTTTTT. It specifies CASSIAIHDTGELFF.

This clonotype has ten or more counts. The chain carries TRBV28 and TRBJ2-6, with a weak D call TRBD1 (6 bases). V was trimmed by 5 bases and J by 1 base, leaving 21 bases between them. Germline V gene sequence: CDR1 MDHEN, CDR2 SYDVKM. The CDR3 consists of 19 residues. This chain's CDR3 is CASSNRVTLDRSGANVLTF. DNA for the CDR3: TGTGCCAGCAGTAACAGGGTTACTCTTGACAGGTCTGGGGCCAACGTCCTGACTTTC.

This clonotype has a count of ten or more. The chain recombines TRBV23-1 with TRBJ2-3, with 10 bases matching TRBD2. TRBV23-1 is assigned to the ORF class and has an uncertain function. Trimming cost V 3 bases and J 2 bases; bases outside gene matches: 5. The CDR3 spans 16 residues. CDR3 bases: TGCGCCAGCAGTCACCCGCTAGCGGGAGTCACAGATACGCAGTATTTT. Its protein is CASSHPLAGVTDTQYF.

This sequence joins TRBV25-1 and TRBJ2-7; 7 bases map to TRBD1. Germline V CDR1 and CDR2: MGHDK, SYGVNS. V lost 2 bases, J lost 3 bases, and 4 bases stayed unmatched. CDR3 length: 14 residues. CDR3 nucleotide sequence: TGTGCCAGCAGTGAACACAGGGGAAACTACGAGCAGTACTTC. Its protein product is CASSEHRGNYEQYF.

This clonotype was picked up many times. The CDR3 region has the DNA TGTGCCAGTAGATCGGCGGGAGAAAACACAGATACGCAGTATTTT. It is translated as CASRSAGENTDTQYF. The rearrangement joins TRBV14 to TRBJ2-3; 7 bases map to TRBD2. V was clipped by 9 bases and J by 2 bases; unmatched bases: 11. From germline, CDR1 is SGHDN and CDR2 FVKESK. CDR3 length equals 15 residues. The variable domain in full, with the rest retrieved from reference TRBV14 and TRBJ2-3, is EAGVTQFPSHSVIEKGQTVTLRCDPISGHDNLYWYRRVMGKEIKFLLHFVKESKQDESGMPNNRFLAERTGGTYSTLKVQPAELEDSGVYFCASRSAGENTDTQYFGPGTRLTVL.